The clone carrying this TCR beta chain appeared many times. Assay used: immunoSEQ multiplex PCR; TCRdb lists only in-frame clones, some missing. The sample contains about 270,000 clones, 86% of which appear only once. Losses at the gene ends were 6 bases for V and 3 bases for J; bases not matched to a gene: 5. The CDR3 spans 13 residues. Germline lookup yields CDR1 SGHTA and CDR2 FQGNSA. This specimen comes from a study of blood T cell repertoires in COVID-19. Categorization into cohorts depended on clinical history that participants reported. The chain carries TRBV7-2 and TRBJ2-7, with 7 nucleotides matching TRBD2. The sample taken for sequencing was PBMCs or T cells enriched from blood (not recorded which). The clonotype was recovered from a woman aged 18-30 years who had recovered from COVID-19. CDR3 nucleotides: TGTGCCAGCAGTTACGGGGGGAACTACGAGCAGTACTTC. Translating gives CASSYGGNYEQYF.